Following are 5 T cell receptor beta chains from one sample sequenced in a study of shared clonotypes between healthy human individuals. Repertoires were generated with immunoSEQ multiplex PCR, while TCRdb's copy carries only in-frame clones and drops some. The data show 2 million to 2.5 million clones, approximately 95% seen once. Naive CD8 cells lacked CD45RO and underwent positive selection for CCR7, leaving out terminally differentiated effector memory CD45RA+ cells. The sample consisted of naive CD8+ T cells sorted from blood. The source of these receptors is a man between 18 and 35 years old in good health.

The CDR3 DNA reads TGTGCCAGCAGTGATTCTTACGACAAGAACTACAATGAGCAGTTCTTC. This gives the protein CASSDSYDKNYNEQFF. This chain links TRBV2 with TRBJ2-1; D unclear. In germline, CDR1 is SNHLY, CDR2 FYNNEI. V gave up 3 bases and J gave up 3 bases, with 15 bases separating them. The length of the CDR3 is 16 residues.

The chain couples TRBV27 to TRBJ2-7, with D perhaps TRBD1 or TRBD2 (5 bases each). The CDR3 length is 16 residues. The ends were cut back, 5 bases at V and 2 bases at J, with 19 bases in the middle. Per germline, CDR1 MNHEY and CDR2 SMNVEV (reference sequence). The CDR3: CASSLVRGQGAYEQYF. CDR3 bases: TGTGCCAGCAGTCTGGTTCGCGGGCAGGGCGCCTACGAGCAGTACTTC.

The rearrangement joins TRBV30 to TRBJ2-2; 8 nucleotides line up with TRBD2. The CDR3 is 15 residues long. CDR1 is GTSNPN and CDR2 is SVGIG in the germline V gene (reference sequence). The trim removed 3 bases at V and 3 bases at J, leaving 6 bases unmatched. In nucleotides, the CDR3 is TGTGCCTGGAGGTCGTTAGCGGGGTACACCGGGGAGCTGTTTTTT. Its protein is CAWRSLAGYTGELFF.

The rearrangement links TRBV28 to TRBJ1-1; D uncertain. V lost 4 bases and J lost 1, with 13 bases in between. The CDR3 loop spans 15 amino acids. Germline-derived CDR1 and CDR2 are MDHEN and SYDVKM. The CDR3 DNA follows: TGTGCCAGCAGTTCGGCCTTCGAAAGGAACACTGAAGCTTTCTTT. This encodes CASSSAFERNTEAFF.

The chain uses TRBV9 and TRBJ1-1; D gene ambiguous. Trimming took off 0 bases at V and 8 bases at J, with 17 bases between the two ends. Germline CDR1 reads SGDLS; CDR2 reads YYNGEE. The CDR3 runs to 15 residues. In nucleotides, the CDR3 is TGTGCCAGCAGCGTAGGCCGATACCGGGGAGACGAAGCTTTCTTT. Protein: CASSVGRYRGDEAFF. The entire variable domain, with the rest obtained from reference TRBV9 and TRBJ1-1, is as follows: DSGVTQTPKHLITATGQRVTLRCSPRSGDLSVYWYQQSLDQGLQFLIQYYNGEERAKGNILERFSAQQFPDLHSELNLSSLELGDSALYFCASSVGRYRGDEAFFGQGTRLTVV.